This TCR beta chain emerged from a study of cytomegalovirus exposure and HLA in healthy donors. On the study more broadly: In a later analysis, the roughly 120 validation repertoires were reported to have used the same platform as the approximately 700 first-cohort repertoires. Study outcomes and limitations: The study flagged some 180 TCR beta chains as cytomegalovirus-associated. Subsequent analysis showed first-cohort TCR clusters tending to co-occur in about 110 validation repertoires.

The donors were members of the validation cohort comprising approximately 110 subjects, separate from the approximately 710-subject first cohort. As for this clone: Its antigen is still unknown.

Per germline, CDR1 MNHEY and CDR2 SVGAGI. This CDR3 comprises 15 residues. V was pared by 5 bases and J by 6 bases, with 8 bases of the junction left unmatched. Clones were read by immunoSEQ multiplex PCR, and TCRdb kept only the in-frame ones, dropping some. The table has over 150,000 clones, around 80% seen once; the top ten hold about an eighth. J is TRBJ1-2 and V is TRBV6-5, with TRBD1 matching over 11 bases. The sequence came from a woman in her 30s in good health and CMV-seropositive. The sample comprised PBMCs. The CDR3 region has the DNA TGTGCCAGCAGTAAGGCGGGACAGGGGGTTAATGGCTACACCTTC. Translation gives CASSKAGQGVNGYTF.